This T cell receptor (beta chain) derives from a study of neurological immune-mediated disorders. There are many counts of this clonotype. Its antigen is unidentified. Between the trimmed V and J ends, which lost 3 bases and 7 bases, there was a span of 14 bases. Germline V gives CDR1 SGDLS, CDR2 YYNGEE. The CDR3 runs to 15 residues. As for the cDNA, it was generated by 5'RACE with 10-nucleotide random UMIs. The output of every sequencing run exceeded 160 million TCR-beta sequences, derived from 15-18 subjects. TCRdb fed the 5' RACE reads into MiXCR, producing one record per CDR3 protein. The sample contains some 79,000 distinct CDR3 sequences, roughly 13% of which appear only once. The study, taken as a whole, reports: The study found no CDR3 amino acid sequences shared by expanded clones across subjects, suggesting private repertoires in all groups.

The controls, all healthy individuals, were blood bank volunteers in Maryland, USA. The TCR originated in a woman aged 50 to 65 in good health. The chain combines TRBV9 with TRBJ1-6; D is uncertain. Source material: PBMCs. CDR3 in DNA: TGTGCCAGCAGCGCCCCAGGTTCTCGGAATTCACCCCTCCACTTT. This encodes CASSAPGSRNSPLHF.